These 13 T cell receptor beta chains share one sample of origin, sequenced in a study of neurological immune-mediated disorders. TCRdb fed the 5' RACE reads into MiXCR, producing one record per CDR3 protein. Of 44,000 or so distinct CDR3 sequences in the sample, about 6% were seen once. The sample comprised CD4+ T cells from blood. These receptors all stem from a woman aged 40 to 55 in good health.

This clonotype was seen at least ten times. CDR3 residues: CASSPRDRGASTEAFF. Here the CDR3 DNA reads TGTGCCAGCAGTCCGCGGGACAGGGGGGCTAGCACTGAAGCTTTCTTT. The chain uses TRBV27 and TRBJ1-1; TRBD1 agrees at 11 bases. V lost 5 bases and J lost 4; bases outside the gene matches: 9. Germline assignment: CDR1 MNHEY and CDR2 SMNVEV (reference sequence). The CDR3 has 16 residues.

At least ten counts were recorded for this clonotype. The chain employs TRBV4-3 and TRBJ2-3; 11 bases align to TRBD2. The ends lost 4 bases at V and 5 bases at J; junction bases unmatched: 11. This CDR3 is 17 amino acids long. The germline gives CDR1 LGHNA, CDR2 YSLEER. The CDR3 DNA reads as TGCGCCAGCAGCCTCAACCTAGCGGGAGGCCTGGAAGATACGCAGTATTTT. Translating it yields CASSLNLAGGLEDTQYF.

This chain connects TRBV7-6 to TRBJ2-3; no firm D call. The germline V gene has CDR1 SGHVS and CDR2 FNYEAQ. The CDR3 length is 17 residues. The ends were cut back, 4 bases at V and 7 bases at J, with 24 bases in the middle. The CDR3 is CASSSLPGVGSRNTQYF. The CDR3 nucleotides read TGTGCCAGCAGCTCCTTACCCGGCGTGGGTTCGCGGAATACGCAGTATTTT.

Many counts were recorded for this clonotype. The chain is built from TRBV20-1 and TRBJ2-3; D not certain. This CDR3 is built from 12 residues. The V end was cut by 6 bases, the J end by 3 bases, with 10 bases between. Germline assignment: CDR1 DFQATT and CDR2 SNEGSKA (reference sequence). Written as DNA, the CDR3 is TGCAGTGCCCCGCCGTGGACAGATACGCAGTATTTT. Protein sequence: CSAPPWTDTQYF.

This clonotype was detected many times. This chain uses TRBV15 with TRBJ2-1; TRBD1 is a possible D gene (6 bases). This CDR3 has 19 residues. V lost 3 bases and J lost 4, with 25 bases in between. Germline CDR1 and CDR2: LNHNV and YYDKDF (reference sequence). In DNA form, the CDR3 reads TGTGCCACCAGCAGTCCTGGGATGACAACAAAGGGGGAATACAATGAGCAGTTCTTC. It encodes CATSSPGMTTKGEYNEQFF.

V gene TRBV9 combines with J gene TRBJ2-7, with 8 positions matching TRBD1. CDR1 and CDR2 (germline): SGDLS, YYNGEE. This CDR3 region has 17 residues. Trimming removed 0 bases from V and 2 bases from J; junction bases left unmatched: 10. CDR3 sequence reads: CASSVGETGERAYEQYF. The CDR3 DNA reads TGTGCCAGCAGCGTAGGTGAGACAGGGGAACGGGCCTACGAGCAGTACTTC.

Ten or more counts support this clonotype. The V gene is TRBV20-1, the J gene TRBJ2-7; 11 bases fit TRBD2. J was trimmed by 3 bases and V by 3 bases; bases with no gene match: 10. CDR1 is DFQATT and CDR2 is SNEGSKA in the germline V gene (reference sequence). The length of the CDR3 is 16 residues. The CDR3 region is CSASPPTSGIVYEQYF. CDR3 in DNA: TGCAGTGCTAGCCCGCCGACTAGCGGGATCGTCTACGAGCAGTACTTC.

This clonotype was recorded at least ten times. This chain uses TRBV20-1 with TRBJ2-5, with 9 bases aligning to TRBD2. Per the germline V gene, CDR1 is DFQATT and CDR2 is SNEGSKA (reference sequence). With V trimmed by 5 bases and J by 2 bases, 6 bases remained unmatched. The CDR3 totals 14 residues. CDR3 DNA sequence: TGCAGTGCTGAGACTAGCGGAGTTCAAGAGACCCAGTACTTC. Its translation: CSAETSGVQETQYF.

This clonotype was counted many times. The chain recombines TRBV7-2 with TRBJ2-2, with 7 bases matching TRBD2. This CDR3 comprises 13 residues. Germline V CDR1 and CDR2: SGHTA, FQGNSA. Trimming removed 5 bases from V and 6 bases from J; junction bases left unmatched: 3. The CDR3 DNA reads as TGTGCCAGCAGCGCCAGCGGGGCCGGGGAGCTGTTTTTT. It specifies CASSASGAGELFF.

This clonotype showed up many times. The chain couples TRBV3-1 to TRBJ2-2; no clear D gene. V lost 4 bases and J lost 4, with 10 bases in between. The CDR3 runs 14 residues. Germline values: CDR1 LGHDT, CDR2 YNNKEL (reference sequence). The CDR3 DNA reads as TGTGCCAGCAGCCCCACGGTCCCCACCGGGGAGCTGTTTTTT. Protein product: CASSPTVPTGELFF.

This clonotype came up many times. The gene calls are TRBV7-3 and TRBJ1-2; 8 bases are shared with TRBD1. This CDR3 is 16 amino acids long. CDR1 and CDR2 from the germline V gene are SGHTA and FQGTGA. V dropped 4 bases and J dropped 4; count of bases not matched to a gene: 11. CDR3 nucleotide sequence: TGTGCCAGCAGCTCCGCAGACAGGGGCCGATTCTATGGCTACACCTTC. It yields the protein CASSSADRGRFYGYTF.

This clonotype was seen repeatedly, ten times or more. The rearrangement joins TRBV6-1 to TRBJ2-1, with 12 bases identical to TRBD2. CDR1 and CDR2 (germline): MNHNS, SASEGT. V shed 3 bases, J shed 9 bases, and the junction held 6 bases outside the gene matches. The CDR3 is 15 amino acids. The CDR3 DNA follows: TGTGCCAGCAGTGAGTTACTAGCGGGGGGAGGTGAGCAGTTCTTC. This encodes CASSELLAGGGEQFF.

Many counts were recorded for this clonotype. This chain uses TRBV5-1 with TRBJ2-7, with 11 bases lining up with TRBD2. Germline V CDR1 and CDR2: SGHRS, YFSETQ. With 0 bases clipped from V and 5 bases from J, the junction kept 4 bases outside the gene matches. This CDR3 is built from 15 residues. The CDR3 protein is CASSLVSGRANEQYF. The CDR3 DNA reads as TGCGCCAGCAGCTTGGTTAGCGGGAGGGCCAACGAGCAGTACTTC.